This passage covers 31 T cell receptor beta chains from one sample sequenced in a study of regulatory T cells in long-lasting Graves disease. The authors built TCR beta libraries using iRepertoire HTBI primers and Arm-PCR of CDR3 regions. From the multiplex PCR reads, TCRdb called clonotypes with MiXCR, one entry per CDR3 protein. The sample carries approximately 380,000 distinct CDR3 sequences, 20% recorded once. Noted time point: persistent/refractory GD, antithyroid drugs over 5 years with positive TRAb. After RNA was extracted from PBMCs, the TCR library was made from it. Material: peripheral blood mononuclear cells (PBMCs), obtained when the disease was refractory, from a patient treated with antithyroid drugs. These receptors originate from a female donor with Graves disease.

This clonotype was seen more than once but under ten times. The rearrangement uses TRBV5-1 and TRBJ1-4; D remains unclear. The germline V gene has CDR1 SGHRS and CDR2 YFSETQ. V lost 2 bases and J lost 2, with 10 bases in between. The length of the CDR3 is 15 residues. CDR3 sequence reads: CASSFAGPTNEKLFF. CDR3 sequence (DNA): TGCGCCAGCAGCTTTGCCGGGCCGACTAATGAAAAACTGTTTTTT. Drawing the rest from reference TRBV5-1 and TRBJ1-4, the complete variable domain is KAGVTQTPRYLIKTRGQQVTLSCSPISGHRSVSWYQQTPGQGLQFLFEYFSETQRNKGNFPGRFSGRQFSNSRSEMNVSTLELGDSALYLCASSFAGPTNEKLFFGSGTQLSVL.

This clonotype was picked up a small number of times. The genes are TRBV6-5 and TRBJ2-7, with D tentatively TRBD2 (6 bases). From germline, CDR1 is MNHEY and CDR2 SVGAGI. V was shortened by 4 bases and J by 7 bases, with 17 bases between the two germline ends. The CDR3 covers 14 residues. CDR3 coding DNA: TGTGCCAGCAGTTCCCCGGGCGGGACGGGGGAGCAGTACTTC. Residues: CASSSPGGTGEQYF.

This clonotype came up a few times. The chain combines TRBV7-2 with TRBJ1-3; 8 nucleotides agree with TRBD1. CDR3 length equals 14 residues. Per germline, CDR1 SGHTA and CDR2 FQGNSA. Losses at the gene ends were 1 base for V and 11 bases for J; bases not matched to a gene: 7. The CDR3 region is CASSLGVTGVAIYF. Written as DNA, the CDR3 is TGTGCCAGCAGCTTAGGCGTGACAGGGGTAGCCATATATTTT.

Ten or more counts support this clonotype. This chain uses TRBV12-3 or TRBV12-4 with TRBJ2-2, with D uncertain. V lost 4 bases to trimming and J lost 5 bases, with 14 bases between them. The CDR3 totals 15 residues. The CDR3: CASSSSRLGTGELFF. CDR3 sequence (DNA): TGTGCCAGCAGTTCTTCCAGGTTGGGTACCGGGGAGCTGTTTTTT.

The rearrangement links TRBV6-2 or TRBV6-3 to TRBJ2-7; 7 bases agree with TRBD1. Germline-derived CDR1 and CDR2 are MNHEY and SVGEGT. The CDR3 spans 14 residues. The V segment lost 5 bases and the J segment 4 bases; nucleotides outside the gene matches: 8. The chain's CDR3 is CASSIGTVNYEQYF. CDR3 coding DNA: TGTGCCAGCAGTATTGGGACAGTAAATTACGAGCAGTACTTC.

The sample holds many counts of this clonotype. The chain uses TRBV7-9 and TRBJ1-2; 7 bases match TRBD1. This CDR3 comprises 14 residues. Germline V gene sequence: CDR1 SEHNR, CDR2 FQNEAQ (reference sequence). V shed 5 bases, J shed 0 bases, and the junction held 3 bases outside the gene matches. CDR3 loop: CASSVDRANYGYTF. CDR3 nucleotide sequence: TGTGCCAGCAGCGTCGACAGGGCTAACTATGGCTACACCTTC. The entire variable domain, with the rest obtained from reference TRBV7-9 and TRBJ1-2, is as follows: DTGVSQNPRHKITKRGQNVTFRCDPISEHNRLYWYRQTLGQGPEFLTYFQNEAQLEKSRLLSDRFSAERPKGSFSTLEIQRTEQGDSAMYLCASSVDRANYGYTFGSGTRLTVV.

CDR3 amino acids: CASSSQAGAFF. The CDR3 nucleotides are TGTGCCAGCAGTTCTCAGGCAGGAGCTTTCTTT. This chain joins TRBV28 and TRBJ1-1; D unresolved. V gave up 4 bases and J gave up 10 bases, with 10 bases separating them. The CDR3 runs to 11 residues. Germline V CDR1 and CDR2: MDHEN, SYDVKM.

This clonotype was counted between two and nine times. The genes are TRBV3-1 and TRBJ2-2; no clear D gene. Trimming took 0 bases from V and 0 from J, leaving 11 bases between them. The CDR3 totals 17 residues. Germline V lookup: CDR1 LGHDT, CDR2 YNNKEL (reference sequence). The CDR3 loop is CASSQDYGAANTGELFF. For the CDR3, the DNA is TGTGCCAGCAGCCAAGATTACGGAGCCGCGAACACCGGGGAGCTGTTTTTT.

This clonotype appeared many times. CDR3 DNA: TGTGCCAGCAGTTACCGACTAGCGGGGGAGGTCGGGGAGCTGTTTTTT. Its translation is CASSYRLAGEVGELFF. J is TRBJ2-2 and V is TRBV12-3 or TRBV12-4; 12 bases map to TRBD2. The CDR3 sequence is 16 residues long. The V and J ends lost 4 bases and 7 bases, in that order; junction bases with no gene match: 7.

This clonotype was observed many times. This sequence joins TRBV6-2 or TRBV6-3 and TRBJ1-2; D gene uncertain. Germline lookup yields CDR1 MNHEY and CDR2 SVGEGT. V shed 2 bases and J shed 5 bases, with 15 bases lying between them. The CDR3 has 15 amino acids. CDR3 sequence: CASSYNAQISYGYTF. In DNA form, the CDR3 reads TGTGCCAGCAGTTACAATGCGCAGATATCTTATGGCTACACCTTC.

Ten or more counts support this clonotype. CDR3 bases: TGTGCCAGCACCGTTGGGAGGAGGGGCGAGCAGTACTTC. Its translation: CASTVGRRGEQYF. The chain employs TRBV28 and TRBJ2-7, with D perhaps TRBD2 (6 bases). The CDR3 totals 13 residues. Germline values: CDR1 MDHEN, CDR2 SYDVKM. V dropped 7 bases and J dropped 6 bases, with 16 bases sitting between them.

Only a few counts were recorded for this clonotype. V and J are TRBV7-9 and TRBJ2-7, with D perhaps given as TRBD1 or TRBD2 (5 bases each). V lost 5 bases, J lost 0 bases, and 17 bases lay in between. This CDR3 is built from 16 residues. CDR1 and CDR2 from the germline V gene are SEHNR and FQNEAQ (reference sequence). The CDR3 nucleotides are TGTGCCAGCAGCACCGTGAGGGGAACACACTCCTACGAGCAGTACTTC. Protein: CASSTVRGTHSYEQYF.

This clonotype was recorded a few times. The chain recombines TRBV4-3 with TRBJ1-2, with D perhaps TRBD1 (5 bases). Germline V gene sequence: CDR1 LGHNA, CDR2 YSLEER. This CDR3 contains 17 residues. V was shortened by 0 bases and J by 1 base, with 15 bases between the two germline ends. DNA of the CDR3: TGCGCCAGCAGCCAAGATCTCACAGTCGGGGGTAACTATGGCTACACCTTC. It encodes CASSQDLTVGGNYGYTF.

This clonotype was counted ten times or more. The chain couples TRBV12-3 or TRBV12-4 to TRBJ2-7; 16 bases match TRBD2. V lost 5 bases and J lost 3; bases outside the gene matches: 10. The CDR3 has 18 amino acids. The CDR3 nucleotides are TGTGCCAGCAGTAGGACCGGGACTAGCGGGAGGGCCTTCTACGAGCAGTACTTC. Translation: CASSRTGTSGRAFYEQYF.

CDR3 protein: CASSFKAGAPEGYTF. DNA for the CDR3: TGTGCCAGCAGCTTCAAGGCGGGGGCTCCAGAGGGCTACACCTTC. The chain has TRBV7-2 and TRBJ1-2; a weak D match, TRBD1 (6 bases). The germline V gene encodes CDR1 SGHTA and CDR2 FQGNSA. Trimming shortened V by 3 bases and J by 8 bases, and 19 bases separated the two germline ends. The CDR3 spans 15 residues.

V and J are TRBV7-9 and TRBJ2-7; D is unresolved. The V gene lost 2 bases and the J gene lost 3 bases, with 14 bases spanning the gap. Germline CDR1 and CDR2: SEHNR and FQNEAQ (reference sequence). This CDR3 region has 15 residues. The CDR3 DNA follows: TGTGCCAGCAGCTTAACTGACGGATTCGTCTACGAGCAGTACTTC. This gives the protein CASSLTDGFVYEQYF. The full variable domain, rest sourced from reference TRBV7-9 and TRBJ2-7, is DTGVSQNPRHKITKRGQNVTFRCDPISEHNRLYWYRQTLGQGPEFLTYFQNEAQLEKSRLLSDRFSAERPKGSFSTLEIQRTEQGDSAMYLCASSLTDGFVYEQYFGPGTRLTVT.

This chain links TRBV29-1 with TRBJ2-1, with D unclear. The V end lost 3 bases, the J end lost 7 bases, and 13 bases lay between the germline ends. This CDR3 has 13 residues. Germline CDR1 and CDR2: SQVTM and ANQGSEA. CDR3 in DNA: TGCAGCGTTGACGGGCAGGCCGTTAATGAGCAGTTCTTC. Amino acids: CSVDGQAVNEQFF.

The chain combines TRBV7-2 with TRBJ2-3; unclear D gene. V was clipped by 3 bases and J by 4 bases, with 5 bases between them. The CDR3 runs 12 residues. The germline V gene encodes CDR1 SGHTA and CDR2 FQGNSA. In DNA form, the CDR3 reads TGTGCCAGCAGCTTTCACGCAGATACGCAGTATTTT. Encoded protein: CASSFHADTQYF.

This clonotype was seen once. The chain has TRBV6-2 or TRBV6-3 and TRBJ1-2, with D possibly TRBD1 on 5 matching bases. V was cut by 2 bases and J by 1 base, with 11 bases left in between. Germline CDR1 and CDR2: MNHEY and SVGEGT. This CDR3 spans 15 amino acids. The CDR3 sequence: CASSYGPRGNYGYTF. The DNA of the CDR3 is TGTGCCAGCAGTTACGGTCCTAGGGGTAACTATGGCTACACCTTC.

This clonotype turned up a few times. The CDR3 loop is CASSLFRDSNLYGYTF. The CDR3 DNA reads as TGTGCCAGCAGCCTTTTCCGGGACAGCAATCTCTATGGCTACACCTTC. The rearrangement joins TRBV3-1 to TRBJ1-2; TRBD1 matches at 7 bases. The length of the CDR3 is 16 residues. CDR1 and CDR2 from the germline V gene are LGHDT and YNNKEL (reference sequence). J was trimmed by 4 bases and V by 4 bases; bases with no gene match: 12.

This clonotype came up a few times. The DNA of the CDR3 is TGTGCCAGCAGCTCCAGGGACAGCGGTACCGGGGAGCTGTTTTTT. This sequence encodes CASSSRDSGTGELFF. J is TRBJ2-2 and V is TRBV6-2 or TRBV6-3; 7 bases are shared with TRBD1. Germline V CDR1 and CDR2: MNHEY, SVGEGT. J gave up 5 bases and V 6 bases, and 9 bases lay outside the gene matches. The CDR3 totals 15 residues.

This clonotype was recorded many times. The chain uses TRBV6-5 and TRBJ1-2; possibly TRBD1 for D (6 bases). The CDR3 consists of 15 residues. V lost 2 bases and J 4 bases, leaving 14 bases between the germline ends. The V gene's germline CDR1 is MNHEY and CDR2 SVGAGI. This CDR3 reads CASSYAGQQVYGYTF. Written as DNA, the CDR3 is TGTGCCAGCAGTTACGCTGGACAGCAAGTCTATGGCTACACCTTC.

Many counts were recorded for this clonotype. The chain employs TRBV6-1 and TRBJ2-7; the match to TRBD2 covers 7 bases. The V and J ends lost 10 bases and 3 bases, in that order; junction bases with no gene match: 6. The CDR3 has 12 amino acids. CDR1 MNHNS and CDR2 SASEGT come from the germline V gene. The CDR3 protein is CATTSENYEQYF. The DNA of the CDR3 is TGTGCCACCACTAGCGAGAACTACGAGCAGTACTTC.

This clonotype was recorded at least ten times. The chain links TRBV19 to TRBJ1-1, with D hard to call. V lost 8 bases and J lost 1, with 17 bases in between. Germline assignment: CDR1 LNHDA and CDR2 SQIVND (reference sequence). This CDR3 contains 15 residues. CDR3 amino acids: CASRSFLLGNTEAFF. CDR3 bases: TGTGCCAGTCGATCCTTTCTTTTGGGGAACACTGAAGCTTTCTTT.

The rearrangement joins TRBV5-1 to TRBJ2-7; 7 nucleotides agree with TRBD2. The CDR3 spans 14 residues. The trim removed 3 bases at V and 4 bases at J, leaving 7 bases unmatched. Germline V gene sequence: CDR1 SGHRS, CDR2 YFSETQ. The CDR3: CASSSALGGYEQYF. The CDR3 DNA reads TGCGCCAGCAGCTCGGCCCTGGGAGGGTACGAGCAGTACTTC.

In its sample, this clonotype was seen many times. The chain carries TRBV29-1 and TRBJ1-1; D gene unclear. V was shortened by 7 bases and J by 0 bases, with 9 bases between the two germline ends. Per the germline V gene, CDR1 is SQVTM and CDR2 is ANQGSEA. The CDR3 is 12 amino acids. The chain's CDR3 is CSALTVNTEAFF. The CDR3 DNA reads TGCAGCGCTCTGACGGTGAACACTGAAGCTTTCTTT.

This clonotype was found many times. The chain links TRBV20-1 to TRBJ2-7; tentatively, D is TRBD1 or TRBD2 (5 bases each). Germline CDR1 DFQATT, CDR2 SNEGSKA (reference sequence). This CDR3 is built from 14 residues. V was shortened by 0 bases and J by 2 bases, with 11 bases between the two germline ends. Written as DNA, the CDR3 is TGCAGTGCTAGAGACAGCTGGGGGACCTACGAGCAGTACTTC. It codes for CSARDSWGTYEQYF.

In its sample, this clonotype was seen a few times. An end of the junction does not agree with germline; a read error may underlie this. The chain carries TRBV19 and TRBJ1-4; perhaps TRBD1 as D (5 bases). Germline V gene lookup returns CDR1 LNHDA and CDR2 SQIVND (reference sequence). CDR3 size: 16 residues. This CDR3 reads CASSIDLGRAKEKLFF. DNA of the CDR3: TGTGCCAGTAGTATAGATCTGGGCAGGGCTAAAGAAAAACTGTTTTTT.

This clonotype came up many times. The chain recombines TRBV11-2 with TRBJ2-7; unclear D gene. The V end lost 1 base, the J end lost 6 bases, and 10 bases lay between the germline ends. From germline, CDR1 is SGHAT and CDR2 FQNNGV. CDR3 size: 13 residues. CDR3 sequence: CASSLGLDAEQYF. The CDR3 DNA follows: TGTGCCAGCAGCTTAGGTCTAGATGCCGAGCAGTACTTC.

The gene calls are TRBV28 and TRBJ2-1; D assignment may be TRBD1 or TRBD2 (5 bases each). Germline V gene sequence: CDR1 MDHEN, CDR2 SYDVKM. The V and J ends lost 6 bases and 8 bases respectively, with 14 bases between them. The CDR3 has 13 amino acids. The CDR3 is CASRTTGRDEQFF. CDR3 sequence (DNA): TGTGCCAGCAGAACTACGGGGCGGGATGAGCAGTTCTTC.

This clonotype has a handful of counts. V gene TRBV11-2 combines with J gene TRBJ1-3; TRBD1 matches 7 bases. The CDR3 sequence is 15 residues long. Germline lookup yields CDR1 SGHAT and CDR2 FQNNGV. V trimming: 5 bases; J trimming: 3 bases; junction bases outside the gene matches: 7. CDR3 nucleotide sequence: TGTGCCAGCAGCGAACTGTCAGGGGGTGGAAACACCATATATTTT. Protein product: CASSELSGGGNTIYF. The variable domain in full, completed from reference TRBV11-2 and TRBJ1-3, reads EAGVAQSPRYKIIEKRQSVAFWCNPISGHATLYWYQQILGQGPKLLIQFQNNGVVDDSQLPKDRFSAERLKGVDSTLKIQPAKLEDSAVYLCASSELSGGGNTIYFGEGSWLTVV.